This TCR beta chain was identified during a study of T cell repertoires in aging, cancer and after chemotherapy. Background on the study: Paired samples before and after chemotherapy came from chronic lymphocytic leukemia patients on fludarabine- or bendamustine-based regimens. Study results and limitations: Rebound thymic output was suggested by rising median generation probability during chemotherapy in each cancer cohort.

Amplification of TCR beta used genomic DNA extracted from peripheral blood. Per germline, CDR1 SEHNR and CDR2 FQNEAQ (reference sequence). This CDR3 has 17 amino acids. With 4 bases clipped from V and 2 bases from J, the junction kept 7 bases outside the gene matches. A remark on this clonotype: Antigen: not known.

Rearranged V-D-J TRB sequences were amplified with a mixed TRB-A/B primer pool. In TCRdb, the multiplex PCR reads were re-called with MiXCR into one record per CDR3 protein. The sample shows about 6,000 distinct CDR3 sequences, under 40% of them seen only once. The clonotype comes from a human donor with a blood cancer. The sample taken for sequencing was blood. The J gene is TRBJ1-6, the V gene TRBV7-9, with 8 bases aligning to TRBD1. The CDR3 here is CASSSGTGLTYNSPLHF. The CDR3 DNA follows: TGTGCCAGCAGCTCCGGGACAGGCCTAACCTATAATTCACCCCTCCACTTT.